This T cell receptor (beta chain) comes out of a study of identical twins. Template switching added a universal primer binding site, and final cDNA carried unique molecular identifiers. MiXCR, run by TCRdb on the 5' RACE reads, gives a single entry per CDR3 protein. Found here are a few hundred thousand distinct CDR3 sequences, about 12% of them singletons; the top ten hold about 7%. General observations from the study: Cross-sectional statistical analysis, not tracking of the same donors, underpinned the conclusions. Out-of-frame alpha sequences shared between twins exhibited an excess of low generation probability.

CDR1 MNHEY and CDR2 SVGAGI come from the germline V gene. The CDR3 runs to 15 residues. V gave up 0 bases and J gave up 6 bases; unmatched junction bases: 5. This clonotype has only a few counts. Its specificity is unknown. This sample also belongs to another study, concerning yellow fever vaccine responses in identical twins.

The sequencing sample was made of CD8+ T cells sorted from blood. The rearrangement joins TRBV6-5 to TRBJ2-3, with TRBD2 matching 8 bases. The receptor's source is a woman younger than 35 in good health. The DNA of the CDR3 is TGTGCCAGCAGTTACTCACGGGGGGGCTTCGATACGCAGTATTTT. It yields the protein CASSYSRGGFDTQYF.